This TCR beta chain was identified in a study of blood T cell repertoires in COVID-19. Germline V gene sequence: CDR1 LGHNA, CDR2 YSLEER. V gave up 0 bases and J gave up 0 bases; unmatched junction bases: 13. The CDR3 has 20 amino acids. Data came from immunoSEQ multiplex PCR; TCRdb stores just in-frame clones and leaves some out. The sample consists of about 170,000 clones, roughly 90% of them appearing once. The TCR originated in a woman aged 55-70 years with COVID-19, enrolled during active disease. Sequenced input: peripheral blood. The chain joins TRBV4-3 to TRBJ2-4; TRBD2 agrees at 8 bases. The CDR3 coding sequence is TGCGCCAGCAGCCAAGATAGGACGGGAGGGCGCAGGCTAGCCAAAAACATTCAGTACTTC. The encoded protein is CASSQDRTGGRRLAKNIQYF.